The 5 T cell receptor beta chains listed next were all sequenced from one sample in a study of T cells in Graves' hyperthyroidism and ophthalmopathy. There were TCR beta CDR3 regions amplified from RNA transcripts. Initially, a first-round RT-PCR of the TCR CDR3 employed the HTBI primer set. TCRdb reprocessed the multiplex PCR reads with MiXCR, giving one entry per CDR3 protein. The sample lists around 250,000 distinct CDR3 sequences; roughly 14% were seen once. The sample was blood. Receptor source: a woman in her thirties or forties with Graves' hyperthyroidism that later progressed to Graves' ophthalmopathy.

The table lists this clonotype with many counts. The chain combines TRBV11-2 with TRBJ2-1; 8 bases are a match to TRBD2. Looked up from germline, CDR1 is SGHAT and CDR2 is FQNNGV. CDR3 length equals 16 residues. Trimming took 3 bases from V and 8 from J; bases not matched to a gene: 12. The CDR3 bases are TGTGCCAGCAGCTTCGTGCCAGCGGGAGTTTTATATGAGCAGTTCTTC. It translates to CASSFVPAGVLYEQFF.

This clonotype was picked up many times. The rearrangement joins TRBV5-5 to TRBJ2-5; 7 nucleotides line up with TRBD1. Germline CDR1 is SGHKS and CDR2 is YYEKEE (reference sequence). The CDR3 extends over 15 amino acids. The V segment lost 2 bases and the J segment 2 bases; nucleotides outside the gene matches: 6. The CDR3 sequence is CASSFVTGWQETQYF. CDR3 DNA sequence: TGTGCCAGCAGCTTCGTGACAGGGTGGCAAGAGACCCAGTACTTC.

V and J are TRBV6-1 and TRBJ1-2; D unresolved. With 2 bases removed from V and 0 bases from J, the gap between germline ends came to 13 bases. CDR3 length equals 16 residues. Germline CDR1 and CDR2: MNHNS and SASEGT. The CDR3: CASSERGYRTNYGYTF. The CDR3 nucleotides are TGTGCCAGCAGTGAAAGAGGCTACAGAACTAACTATGGCTACACCTTC.

This clonotype was counted at least ten times. This rearrangement joins TRBV3-1 to TRBJ2-7; D not certain. Trimming removed 4 bases at V and 3 bases at J, with 10 bases between. The V gene's germline CDR1 is LGHDT and CDR2 YNNKEL (reference sequence). CDR3 size: 13 residues. The CDR3 region has the DNA TGTGCCAGCAGCCTTAGATTCGACTACGAGCAGTACTTC. It yields the protein CASSLRFDYEQYF.

This clonotype came up many times. The chain employs TRBV7-2 and TRBJ2-3, with TRBD2 matching over 10 bases. CDR3 length equals 17 residues. CDR1 and CDR2 from the germline V gene are SGHTA and FQGNSA. Trimming removed 5 bases from V and 2 bases from J; junction bases left unmatched: 10. The CDR3 DNA sequence: TGTGCCAGCAGCATCGCGATCGGACTAGCGGCCACAGATACGCAGTATTTT. Encoded protein: CASSIAIGLAATDTQYF. Based on the CDR3 plus reference TRBV7-2 and TRBJ2-3, the full variable domain is GAGVSQSPSNKVTEKGKDVELRCDPISGHTALYWYRQSLGQGLEFLIYFQGNSAPDKSGLPSDRFSAERTGGSVSTLTIQRTQQEDSAVYLCASSIAIGLAATDTQYFGPGTRLTVL.